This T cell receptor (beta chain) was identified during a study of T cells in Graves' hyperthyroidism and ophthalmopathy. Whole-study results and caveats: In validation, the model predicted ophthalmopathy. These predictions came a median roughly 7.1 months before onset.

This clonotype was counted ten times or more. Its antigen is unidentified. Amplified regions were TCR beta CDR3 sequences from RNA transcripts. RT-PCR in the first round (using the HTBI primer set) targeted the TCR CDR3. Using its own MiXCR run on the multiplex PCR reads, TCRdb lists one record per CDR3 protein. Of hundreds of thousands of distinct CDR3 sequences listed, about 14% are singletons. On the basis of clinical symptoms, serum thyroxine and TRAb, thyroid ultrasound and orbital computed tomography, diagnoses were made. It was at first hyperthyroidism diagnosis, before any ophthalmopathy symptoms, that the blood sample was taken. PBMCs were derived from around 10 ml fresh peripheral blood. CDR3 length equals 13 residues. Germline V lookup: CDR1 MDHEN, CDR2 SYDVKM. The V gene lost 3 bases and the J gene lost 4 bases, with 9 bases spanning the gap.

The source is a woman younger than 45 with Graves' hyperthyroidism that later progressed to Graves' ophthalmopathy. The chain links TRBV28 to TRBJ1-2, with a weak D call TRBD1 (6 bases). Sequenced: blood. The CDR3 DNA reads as TGTGCCAGCAGTTTCGGACAGTTCTATGGCTACACCTTC. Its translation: CASSFGQFYGYTF.